Detailed here is one TCR beta chain. This sample is part of a study of blood T cell repertoires in COVID-19. Study-level background: Some COVID-19 samples were acute and others convalescent; all came from the United States, Italy and Spain. PBMCs, B-cell-depleted T cells, or T cells were the source of the cDNA or gDNA that made up the material.

CDR1 is DFQATT, CDR2 SNEGSKA, per germline (reference sequence). CDR3 length equals 14 residues. V was cut by 3 bases and J by 5 bases, with 16 bases left in between. Using immunoSEQ multiplex PCR, the repertoire was profiled, and TCRdb retains in-frame clones only, with some absent. The sample lists around 100,000 clones; 80% to 90% were seen once. The sequenced sample consisted of peripheral blood. The source is a man aged 80 or over with acute or convalescent COVID-19. The rearrangement links TRBV20-1 to TRBJ2-5, with D possibly matching TRBD2 (6 bases). CDR3 in amino acids: CSASPSGVGETQYF. CDR3 nucleotides: TGCAGTGCTAGTCCGTCGGGGGTAGGGGAGACCCAGTACTTC.